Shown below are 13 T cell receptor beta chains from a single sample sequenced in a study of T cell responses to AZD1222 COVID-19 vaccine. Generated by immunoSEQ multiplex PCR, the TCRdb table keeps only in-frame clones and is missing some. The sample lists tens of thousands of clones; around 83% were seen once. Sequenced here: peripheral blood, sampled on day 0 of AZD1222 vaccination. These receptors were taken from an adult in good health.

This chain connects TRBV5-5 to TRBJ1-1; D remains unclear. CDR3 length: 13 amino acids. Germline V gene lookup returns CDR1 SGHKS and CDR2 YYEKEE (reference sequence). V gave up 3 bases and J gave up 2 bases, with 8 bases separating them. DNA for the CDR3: TGTGCCAGCAGCTCCACAGCCAACACTGAAGCTTTCTTT. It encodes CASSSTANTEAFF.

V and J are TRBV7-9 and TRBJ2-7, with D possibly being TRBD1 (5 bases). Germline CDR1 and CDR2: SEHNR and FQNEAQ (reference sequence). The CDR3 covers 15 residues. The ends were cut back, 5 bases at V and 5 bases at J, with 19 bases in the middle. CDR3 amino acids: CASSPRQGIRNEQYF. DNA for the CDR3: TGTGCCAGCAGCCCCCGGCAGGGCATTCGGAACGAGCAGTACTTC. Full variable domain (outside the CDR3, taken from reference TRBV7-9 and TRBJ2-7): DTGVSQNPRHKITKRGQNVTFRCDPISEHNRLYWYRQTLGQGPEFLTYFQNEAQLEKSRLLSDRFSAERPKGSFSTLEIQRTEQGDSAMYLCASSPRQGIRNEQYFGPGTRLTVT.

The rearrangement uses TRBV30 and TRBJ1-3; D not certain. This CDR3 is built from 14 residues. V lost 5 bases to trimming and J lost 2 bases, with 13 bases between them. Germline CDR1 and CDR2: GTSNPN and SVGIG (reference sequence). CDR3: CAWGPGGPGNTIYF. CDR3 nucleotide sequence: TGTGCCTGGGGGCCGGGAGGCCCTGGAAACACCATATATTTT.

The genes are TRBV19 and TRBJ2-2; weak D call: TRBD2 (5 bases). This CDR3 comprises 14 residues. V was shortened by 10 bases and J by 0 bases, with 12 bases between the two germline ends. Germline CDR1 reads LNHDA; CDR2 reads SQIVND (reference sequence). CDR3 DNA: TGTGCCACCCGAGGGCTCGCGAACACCGGGGAGCTGTTTTTT. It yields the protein CATRGLANTGELFF.

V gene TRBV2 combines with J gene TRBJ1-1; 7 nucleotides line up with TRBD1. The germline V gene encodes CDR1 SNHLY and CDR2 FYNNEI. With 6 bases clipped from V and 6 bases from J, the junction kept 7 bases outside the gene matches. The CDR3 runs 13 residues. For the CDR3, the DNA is TGTGCCAGCAGCGCAGGGGGGTTCGCTGAAGCTTTCTTT. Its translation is CASSAGGFAEAFF. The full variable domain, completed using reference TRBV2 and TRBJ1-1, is EPEVTQTPSHQVTQMGQEVILRCVPISNHLYFYWYRQILGQKVEFLVSFYNNEISEKSEIFDDQFSVERPDGSNFTLKIRSTKLEDSAMYFCASSAGGFAEAFFGQGTRLTVV.

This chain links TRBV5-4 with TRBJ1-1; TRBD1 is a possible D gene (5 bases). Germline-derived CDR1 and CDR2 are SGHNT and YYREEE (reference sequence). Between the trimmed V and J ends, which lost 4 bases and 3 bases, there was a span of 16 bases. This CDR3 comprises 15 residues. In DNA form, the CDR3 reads TGTGCCAGCAGCCGCACGACTCCAGGGTACACTGAAGCTTTCTTT. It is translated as CASSRTTPGYTEAFF. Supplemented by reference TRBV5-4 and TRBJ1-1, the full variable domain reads ETGVTQSPTHLIKTRGQQVTLRCSSQSGHNTVSWYQQALGQGPQFIFQYYREEENGRGNFPPRFSGLQFPNYSSELNVNALELDDSALYLCASSRTTPGYTEAFFGQGTRLTVV.

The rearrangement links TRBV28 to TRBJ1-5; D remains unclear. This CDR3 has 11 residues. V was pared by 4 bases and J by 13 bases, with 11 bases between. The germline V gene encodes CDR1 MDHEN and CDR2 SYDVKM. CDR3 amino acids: CASSSTFTQHF. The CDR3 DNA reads TGTGCCAGCAGTTCCACTTTCACTCAGCATTTT.

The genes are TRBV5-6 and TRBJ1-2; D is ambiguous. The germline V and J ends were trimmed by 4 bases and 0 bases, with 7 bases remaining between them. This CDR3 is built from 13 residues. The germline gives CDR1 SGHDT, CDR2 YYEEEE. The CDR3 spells CASSPVANYGYTF. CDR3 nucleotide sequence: TGTGCCAGCAGCCCTGTAGCTAACTATGGCTACACCTTC.

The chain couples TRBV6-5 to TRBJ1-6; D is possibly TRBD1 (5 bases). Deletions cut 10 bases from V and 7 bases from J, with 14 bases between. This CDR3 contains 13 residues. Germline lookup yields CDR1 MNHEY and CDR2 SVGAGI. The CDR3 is CATRPGGNSPLHF. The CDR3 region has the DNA TGTGCCACTAGGCCCGGGGGGAATTCACCCCTCCACTTT.

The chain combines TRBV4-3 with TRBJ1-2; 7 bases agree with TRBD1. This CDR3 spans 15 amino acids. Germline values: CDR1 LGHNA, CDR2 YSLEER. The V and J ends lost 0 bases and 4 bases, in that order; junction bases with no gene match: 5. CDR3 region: CASSQEGQGGYGYTF. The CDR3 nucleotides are TGCGCCAGCAGCCAAGAGGGGCAGGGGGGCTATGGCTACACCTTC.

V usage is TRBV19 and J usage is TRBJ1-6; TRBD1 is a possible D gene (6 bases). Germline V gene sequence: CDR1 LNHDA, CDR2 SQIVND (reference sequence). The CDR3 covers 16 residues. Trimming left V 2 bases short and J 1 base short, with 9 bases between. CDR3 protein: CASSIQGKSYNSPLHF. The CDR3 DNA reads TGTGCCAGTAGTATACAGGGGAAGTCCTATAATTCACCCCTCCACTTT.

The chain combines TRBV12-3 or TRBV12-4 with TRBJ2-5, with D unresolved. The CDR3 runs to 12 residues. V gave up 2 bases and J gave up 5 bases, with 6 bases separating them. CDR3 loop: CASSLLPETQYF. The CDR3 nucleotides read TGTGCCAGCAGTTTACTCCCGGAGACCCAGTACTTC.

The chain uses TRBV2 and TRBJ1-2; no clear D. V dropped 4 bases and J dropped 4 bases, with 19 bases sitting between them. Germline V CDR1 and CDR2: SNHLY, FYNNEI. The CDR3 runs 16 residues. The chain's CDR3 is CASSVPPAGMGYGYTF. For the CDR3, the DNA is TGTGCCAGCAGTGTCCCCCCGGCGGGGATGGGCTATGGCTACACCTTC.